These 21 T cell receptor beta chains were all obtained from the same sample, sequenced in a study of T cells expressing NK-cell markers. With the 5' RACE reads reprocessed, TCRdb shows one record per CDR3 protein and no DNA. The ten most abundant clones cover roughly 1.4% of a sample with some 460,000 distinct CDR3 sequences. Specimen: blood T cells: a sorted CD56 or NKG2C T cell subset, CD4+ or CD8+ T cells, or bulk PBMC T cells (not recorded which). Receptors originate from a woman in her forties or fifties in good health.

The chain joins TRBV20-1 to TRBJ2-3; there is no DNA to check the TCRdb D call of TRBD1. This CDR3 is 13 amino acids long. In germline, CDR1 is DFQATT, CDR2 SNEGSKA (reference sequence). CDR3 sequence: CSARGSQGDTQYF.

V usage is TRBV29-1 and J usage is TRBJ2-4; the TCRdb call, TRBD1, lacks DNA for checking. CDR1 and CDR2 from the germline V gene are SQVTM and ANQGSEA. The length of the CDR3 is 13 residues. This CDR3 is CSVETGRGNIQYF.

CDR3 amino acids: CASSRTGNNSPLHF. The chain joins TRBV7-9 to TRBJ1-6; TCRdb reports TRBD1, a call that lacks DNA to check it against. The CDR3 consists of 14 residues. In germline, CDR1 is SEHNR, CDR2 FQNEAQ (reference sequence).

The rearrangement links TRBV7-9 to TRBJ2-1; the TCRdb D gene call, TRBD2, has no DNA to confirm it. Per germline, CDR1 SEHNR and CDR2 FQNEAQ (reference sequence). The CDR3 covers 14 residues. This chain's CDR3 is CASSSTAGRDEQFF. Combining the CDR3 with reference TRBV7-9 and TRBJ2-1 gives the whole variable domain DTGVSQNPRHKITKRGQNVTFRCDPISEHNRLYWYRQTLGQGPEFLTYFQNEAQLEKSRLLSDRFSAERPKGSFSTLEIQRTEQGDSAMYLCASSSTAGRDEQFFGPGTRLTVL.

V is TRBV7-6 and J is TRBJ2-3. There are 13 residues in the CDR3. From germline, CDR1 is SGHVS and CDR2 FNYEAQ. The CDR3 loop is CASSLGFADTQYF.

V gene TRBV20-1 combines with J gene TRBJ1-6; as DNA is missing, the TRBD1 call by TCRdb cannot be tested. This CDR3 contains 15 residues. Germline V gene data show CDR1 as DFQATT and CDR2 as SNEGSKA (reference sequence). The CDR3 sequence: CSARDAEQHNSPLHF.

The chain's CDR3 is CASSLAFRTERNEQFF. The chain has TRBV5-5 and TRBJ2-1; TCRdb indicates TRBD1, and absent DNA this call remains unverified. Germline V gene data show CDR1 as SGHKS and CDR2 as YYEKEE (reference sequence). This CDR3 is built from 16 residues.

The chain recombines TRBV9 with TRBJ2-6. Germline V lookup: CDR1 SGDLS, CDR2 YYNGEE. CDR3 length: 14 residues. CDR3 amino acids: CASSFDTGSNVLTF.

The CDR3 spells CASSLPAGESETQYF. The chain couples TRBV5-6 to TRBJ2-5; the D call from TCRdb, TRBD2, cannot be confirmed without DNA. CDR3 size: 15 residues. Germline V gene lookup returns CDR1 SGHDT and CDR2 YYEEEE.

The V and J genes are TRBV9 and TRBJ2-1; the TRBD2 assignment by TCRdb is unverifiable without DNA. Germline-derived CDR1 and CDR2 are SGDLS and YYNGEE. This CDR3 spans 14 amino acids. CDR3 amino acids: CASSDRAPDNEQFF.

This chain links TRBV12-3 or TRBV12-4 with TRBJ2-6. This CDR3 spans 16 amino acids. Here the CDR3 reads CASSFGDASGANVLTF.

The chain carries TRBV5-5 and TRBJ1-4. The length of the CDR3 is 12 residues. Germline V gene sequence: CDR1 SGHKS, CDR2 YYEKEE (reference sequence). The CDR3 loop is CASSLKGEKLFF.

The chain combines TRBV5-1 with TRBJ2-2. The CDR3 is 16 amino acids. The germline gives CDR1 SGHRS, CDR2 YFSETQ. The CDR3 sequence: CASSSRVSANTGELFF. Full variable domain (outside the CDR3, taken from reference TRBV5-1 and TRBJ2-2): KAGVTQTPRYLIKTRGQQVTLSCSPISGHRSVSWYQQTPGQGLQFLFEYFSETQRNKGNFPGRFSGRQFSNSRSEMNVSTLELGDSALYLCASSSRVSANTGELFFGEGSRLTVL.

The chain combines TRBV12-3 or TRBV12-4 with TRBJ1-5; without DNA, the TCRdb call of TRBD1 cannot be checked. This CDR3 contains 14 residues. The CDR3 loop is CASSFSQGIQPQHF.

The chain is built from TRBV20-1 and TRBJ2-1; TCRdb designates TRBD2, a call that cannot be tested without DNA. The CDR3 has 16 amino acids. CDR1 is DFQATT and CDR2 is SNEGSKA in the germline V gene (reference sequence). The CDR3 region is CSAGGHLAGAYNEQFF.

The chain uses TRBV20-1 and TRBJ2-4; TCRdb outputs TRBD2, but without DNA this stays unchecked. Germline values: CDR1 DFQATT, CDR2 SNEGSKA (reference sequence). The CDR3 has 15 amino acids. CDR3 sequence: CSASRVAGAGDIQYF.

This rearrangement joins TRBV18 to TRBJ2-1; the D call of TRBD2 rests on TCRdb alone, since no DNA is present to check it. The CDR3 is 15 residues long. CDR1 KGHSH and CDR2 LQKENI come from the germline V gene. The CDR3 here is CASSPGLSSYNEQFF.

The chain employs TRBV19 and TRBJ2-7; TCRdb's D call of TRBD2 is untestable without DNA. The CDR3 extends over 16 amino acids. The germline V gene encodes CDR1 LNHDA and CDR2 SQIVND (reference sequence). This chain's CDR3 is CASSRGIAGSSYEQYF.

CDR3 sequence: CASSAGLAEEQYF. This chain links TRBV5-1 with TRBJ2-7; TCRdb picks TRBD2, but there is no DNA to check that call. The length of the CDR3 is 13 residues. Per the germline V gene, CDR1 is SGHRS and CDR2 is YFSETQ.

The chain is built from TRBV5-1 and TRBJ2-3; TCRdb proposes TRBD1, but this gene call is untestable without DNA. Germline CDR1 and CDR2: SGHRS and YFSETQ. The CDR3 contains 15 residues. The CDR3 sequence is CASRRGSASTDTQYF. Supplemented by reference TRBV5-1 and TRBJ2-3, the full variable domain reads KAGVTQTPRYLIKTRGQQVTLSCSPISGHRSVSWYQQTPGQGLQFLFEYFSETQRNKGNFPGRFSGRQFSNSRSEMNVSTLELGDSALYLCASRRGSASTDTQYFGPGTRLTVL.

The rearrangement links TRBV12-3 or TRBV12-4 to TRBJ2-7; TCRdb calls TRBD1, which cannot be checked without DNA. The CDR3 totals 14 residues. The CDR3 protein is CASSPGQVTYEQYF.